A single sample gave rise to the 21 T cell receptor beta chains below, sequenced in a study of early T cells in non-severe SARS-CoV-2 infection. TCRdb redid the calling of the 5' RACE reads with MiXCR, one entry per CDR3 protein. The repertoire includes under 100,000 distinct CDR3 sequences, approximately 13% of them detected once, and more than 1.2% sits in the top ten. What was sequenced was whole blood. These receptor sequences come from an adult who was a healthcare worker with PCR-confirmed SARS-CoV-2 infection or an uninfected control (not recorded which).

This sequence joins TRBV11-2 and TRBJ1-6; the D is unclear. Germline V gives CDR1 SGHAT, CDR2 FQNNGV. V was trimmed by 1 base and J by 10 bases, leaving 17 bases between them. The CDR3 sequence is 16 residues long. The CDR3 nucleotides are TGTGCCAGCAGCTTAGTCCATGGGCGTCCCAGGTCACCCCTCCACTTT. Encoded protein: CASSLVHGRPRSPLHF.

This clonotype was detected many times. The chain uses TRBV5-1 and TRBJ2-6; D unresolved. Trimming stripped 2 bases from V and 2 bases from J, with 17 bases between. Looked up from germline, CDR1 is SGHRS and CDR2 is YFSETQ. The CDR3 extends over 18 amino acids. CDR3 region: CASSFVAGMVTGANVLTF. The CDR3, as DNA: TGCGCCAGCAGCTTTGTTGCTGGGATGGTAACTGGGGCCAACGTCCTGACTTTC. Full variable domain (missing parts from reference TRBV5-1 and TRBJ2-6): KAGVTQTPRYLIKTRGQQVTLSCSPISGHRSVSWYQQTPGQGLQFLFEYFSETQRNKGNFPGRFSGRQFSNSRSEMNVSTLELGDSALYLCASSFVAGMVTGANVLTFGAGSRLTVL.

The table lists this clonotype with many counts. The rearrangement joins TRBV29-1 to TRBJ2-2; perhaps D is TRBD1 or TRBD2 (5 bases each). Trimming cost V 7 bases and J 0 bases, with 18 bases left between them. The germline CDR1 and CDR2 sequences are SQVTM and ANQGSEA. The length of the CDR3 is 16 residues. CDR3 sequence (DNA): TGCAGCGCTAGAAAGTACCGGGACCCGAACACCGGGGAGCTGTTTTTT. It is translated as CSARKYRDPNTGELFF.

This clonotype was counted many times. The V call is TRBV19, the J call TRBJ1-5; TRBD1 agrees at 7 bases. Unmatched junction bases numbered 6, after V lost 8 bases and J lost 2 bases. Germline assignment: CDR1 LNHDA and CDR2 SQIVND (reference sequence). This CDR3 comprises 14 residues. The CDR3 bases are TGTGCCAGTTCGCTCGGGACAGGCAATCAGCCCCAGCATTTT. It encodes CASSLGTGNQPQHF. Combining the CDR3 with reference TRBV19 and TRBJ1-5 gives the whole variable domain DGGITQSPKYLFRKEGQNVTLSCEQNLNHDAMYWYRQDPGQGLRLIYYSQIVNDFQKGDIAEGYSVSREKKESFPLTVTSAQKNPTAFYLCASSLGTGNQPQHFGDGTRLSIL.

The chain joins TRBV5-1 to TRBJ2-5; either TRBD1 or TRBD2 may supply D (5 bases each). The CDR3 has 13 amino acids. The V gene's germline CDR1 is SGHRS and CDR2 YFSETQ. V gave up 4 bases and J gave up 1 base, with 8 bases separating them. The chain's CDR3 is CASSRDLQETQYF. For the CDR3, the DNA is TGCGCCAGCAGCCGGGACCTCCAAGAGACCCAGTACTTC.

This clonotype was recorded many times. This chain links TRBV27 with TRBJ1-5; TRBD1 matches 8 bases. Germline V CDR1 and CDR2: MNHEY, SMNVEV (reference sequence). This CDR3 is 13 amino acids long. V lost 5 bases to trimming and J lost 7 bases; unmatched junction nucleotides: 4. The CDR3 spells CASSGQGTQPQHF. The CDR3 DNA follows: TGTGCCAGCAGTGGACAGGGCACCCAGCCCCAGCATTTT.

This clonotype was detected ten times or more. The chain recombines TRBV7-9 with TRBJ2-7, with D possibly being TRBD2 (5 bases). Germline V gene lookup returns CDR1 SEHNR and CDR2 FQNEAQ (reference sequence). V gave up 7 bases and J gave up 3 bases, with 28 bases separating them. The length of the CDR3 is 18 residues. CDR3 nucleotides: TGTGCCAGCACCCGGGTCGAGGGTTGGCGCCCCCGGCTCTACGAGCAGTACTTC. Encoded protein: CASTRVEGWRPRLYEQYF.

Only a few counts were recorded for this clonotype. The CDR3 sequence: CASSFVQGGADTQYF. In DNA form, the CDR3 reads TGTGCCAGCAGCTTTGTACAGGGTGGTGCAGATACGCAGTATTTT. This sequence joins TRBV7-2 and TRBJ2-3; a possible D gene is TRBD1 (6 bases). This CDR3 spans 15 amino acids. The germline gives CDR1 SGHTA, CDR2 FQGNSA. V shed 3 bases and J shed 4 bases, with 14 bases lying between them. Based on the CDR3 plus reference TRBV7-2 and TRBJ2-3, the full variable domain is GAGVSQSPSNKVTEKGKDVELRCDPISGHTALYWYRQSLGQGLEFLIYFQGNSAPDKSGLPSDRFSAERTGGSVSTLTIQRTQQEDSAVYLCASSFVQGGADTQYFGPGTRLTVL.

The table lists this clonotype with a few counts. V and J are TRBV6-5 and TRBJ2-3; D is undetermined. The CDR3 totals 11 residues. Deletions cut 2 bases from V and 6 bases from J, with 3 bases between. Germline V gene lookup returns CDR1 MNHEY and CDR2 SVGAGI. This CDR3 reads CASSYMDTQYF. The CDR3 nucleotides read TGTGCCAGCAGTTACATGGATACGCAGTATTTT.

Many counts were recorded for this clonotype. For the CDR3, the DNA is TGCAGCGTCCTGAGAGAGGACTATGGCTACACCTTC. Translated, it gives CSVLREDYGYTF. The chain recombines TRBV29-1 with TRBJ1-2; D gene uncertain. Trimming took off 6 bases at V and 3 bases at J, with 11 bases between the two ends. The germline V gene encodes CDR1 SQVTM and CDR2 ANQGSEA. CDR3 length equals 12 residues.

Points on this clonotype: A much larger clone is a single base away; this may be a read error. This chain uses TRBV4-3 with TRBJ2-3, with a tentative D call TRBD1 (5 bases). With 1 base removed from V and 5 bases from J, the gap between germline ends came to 16 bases. This CDR3 is built from 16 residues. CDR1 is LGHNA and CDR2 is YSLEER in the germline V gene. CDR3 residues: CASSQARVKGIDTQYF. The CDR3 DNA reads TGCGCCAGCAGCCAAGCCAGGGTCAAAGGGATAGATACGCAGTATTTT.

This clonotype was detected ten times or more. The chain carries TRBV6-1 and TRBJ2-3; D ambiguous. This CDR3 is 15 amino acids long. With 1 base removed from V and 2 bases from J, the gap between germline ends came to 10 bases. Germline V gene data show CDR1 as MNHNS and CDR2 as SASEGT. CDR3 coding DNA: TGTGCCAGCAGTGAAGGGGTGTTCCTCACAGATACGCAGTATTTT. Translation gives CASSEGVFLTDTQYF.

This clonotype was detected ten times or more. The chain employs TRBV23-1 and TRBJ2-7; D is unclear. TRBV23-1 is known as an ORF, though its function is uncertain. Deletions cut 9 bases from V and 3 bases from J, with 6 bases between. This CDR3 is built from 10 residues. CDR3 residues: CASARYEQYF. The CDR3 DNA reads as TGCGCCAGTGCCCGCTACGAGCAGTACTTC.

This clonotype was seen repeatedly, ten times or more. V is TRBV6-6 and J is TRBJ2-5; D is possibly TRBD2 (6 bases). This CDR3 comprises 17 residues. From germline, CDR1 is MNHNY and CDR2 SVGAGI (reference sequence). V lost 3 bases to trimming and J lost 4 bases, with 21 bases between them. The DNA of the CDR3 is TGTGCCAGCAGTTATCCAGCGGGCTTACTGGGAGTAGAGACCCAGTACTTC. This gives the protein CASSYPAGLLGVETQYF.

This clonotype was counted ten times or more. The gene calls are TRBV13 and TRBJ2-7; perhaps TRBD1 as D (6 bases). V lost 4 bases and J 2 bases, leaving 18 bases between the germline ends. Germline-derived CDR1 and CDR2 are PRHDT and FYEKMQ (reference sequence). CDR3 length equals 16 residues. This CDR3 reads CASSSIRRDTTYEQYF. The CDR3 nucleotides read TGTGCCAGCAGCTCTATACGCCGGGACACAACCTACGAGCAGTACTTC.

The CDR3 protein is CASSQGGQHGYTF. The CDR3 bases are TGTGCCAGCAGCCAAGGGGGCCAGCATGGCTACACCTTC. J is TRBJ1-2 and V is TRBV4-2, with a weak D call TRBD1 (5 bases). CDR1 is LGHNA, CDR2 YNFKEQ, per germline. Trimming pared 1 base from V and 6 bases from J, leaving 9 bases between. The CDR3 is made up of 13 amino acids.

The chain employs TRBV6-1 and TRBJ2-7, with D hard to call. The ends were cut back, 1 base at V and 2 bases at J, with 9 bases in the middle. The CDR3 covers 14 residues. CDR1 MNHNS and CDR2 SASEGT come from the germline V gene. Here the CDR3 DNA reads TGTGCCAGCAGTGAAGTGACATTTCCCTACGAGCAGTACTTC. Its protein product is CASSEVTFPYEQYF.

This clonotype came up many times. This chain joins TRBV20-1 and TRBJ2-1; 11 nucleotides align to TRBD2. The CDR3 length is 15 residues. CDR1 is DFQATT, CDR2 SNEGSKA, per germline (reference sequence). The junction had 4 bases not matched to a gene; V was cut back by 4 bases and J by 2 bases. The CDR3 protein is CSAIQLAGAYNEQFF. The CDR3 DNA reads TGCAGTGCTATCCAACTAGCGGGGGCCTACAATGAGCAGTTCTTC.

This clonotype has just a few counts. This chain links TRBV25-1 with TRBJ2-1; D unclear. The ends were cut back, 2 bases at V and 6 bases at J, with 11 bases in the middle. The germline V gene has CDR1 MGHDK and CDR2 SYGVNS. This CDR3 has 14 amino acids. The CDR3 bases are TGTGCCAGCAGTGAAGCGAGCTTCCCCAATGAGCAGTTCTTC. Encoded protein: CASSEASFPNEQFF.

In this sample, this clonotype turned up a few times. The rearrangement joins TRBV4-1 to TRBJ2-1, with D perhaps TRBD2 (7 bases). V was shortened by 0 bases and J by 9 bases, with 24 bases between the two germline ends. CDR3 length: 18 amino acids. Germline CDR1 is MGHRA and CDR2 is YSYEKL. The CDR3 protein is CASSQDKRRGGIISEQFF. Written as DNA, the CDR3 is TGCGCCAGCAGCCAAGATAAAAGGAGGGGGGGCATTATCAGTGAGCAGTTCTTC.

At least ten counts were recorded for this clonotype. Here the CDR3 reads CASSLGQGARTDTQYF. DNA of the CDR3: TGTGCCAGCAGTCTGGGACAGGGGGCTCGCACAGATACGCAGTATTTT. The rearrangement uses TRBV12-3 or TRBV12-4 and TRBJ2-3; 12 positions agree with TRBD1. With 5 bases clipped from V and 1 base from J, the junction kept 4 bases outside the gene matches. The CDR3 runs 16 residues.